This T cell receptor beta chain was sequenced in a study of identical twins. Points from the study as a whole: The models gave estimates that fell short of the out-of-frame TCR alpha sharing seen in monozygotic twins. Zero-insertion results could be subject to partial confounding by invariant MAIT and iNKT cells.

This clonotype was seen a handful of times. Its cognate antigen is unknown. V trimming: 0 bases; J trimming: 2 bases; junction bases outside the gene matches: 5. Germline CDR1 MGHRA, CDR2 YSYEKL. This CDR3 contains 17 residues. Template switching, a step in the protocol, added a universal primer site, and cDNA carried unique molecular identifiers. TCRdb re-called the 5' RACE reads through MiXCR, storing one row per CDR3 protein. The sample carries 450,000 or so distinct CDR3 sequences, around 14% recorded once. These data were also reused for a study on yellow fever vaccine responses in identical twins. From that report: Twins' vaccine T cell responses were reported to seem partly convergent and partly personalized.

Sequencing used CD4+ T cells sorted from blood. This TCR was recovered from a woman between 18 and 30 years old in good health. The chain employs TRBV4-1 and TRBJ2-3; 10 bases are shared with TRBD2. The CDR3 DNA is TGCGCCAGCAGCCAAGAACGGAGCGGGGGGGCCACAGATACGCAGTATTTT. It specifies CASSQERSGGATDTQYF.